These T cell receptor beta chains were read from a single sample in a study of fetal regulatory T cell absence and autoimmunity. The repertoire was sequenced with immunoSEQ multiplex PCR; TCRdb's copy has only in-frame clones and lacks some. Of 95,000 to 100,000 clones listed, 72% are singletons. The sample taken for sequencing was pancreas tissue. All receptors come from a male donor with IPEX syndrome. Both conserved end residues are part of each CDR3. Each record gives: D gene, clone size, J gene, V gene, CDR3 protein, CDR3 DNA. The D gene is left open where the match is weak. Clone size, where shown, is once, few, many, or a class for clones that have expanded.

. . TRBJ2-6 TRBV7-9 CASSLTRDSGANVLTF TGTGCCAGCAGCTTAACCCGGGACTCTGGGGCCAACGTCCTGACTTTC
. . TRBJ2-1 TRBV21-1 CASSKPGGYNEQFF TGTGCCAGCAGCAAACCAGGGGGCTACAATGAGCAGTTCTTC
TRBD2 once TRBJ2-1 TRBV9 CASSVARLAPFNEQFF TGTGCCAGCAGCGTAGCCCGACTAGCGCCCTTCAATGAGCAGTTCTTC
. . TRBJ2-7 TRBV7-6 CASSLGGDSYEQYF TGTGCCAGCAGCTTAGGCGGGGACTCCTACGAGCAGTACTTC
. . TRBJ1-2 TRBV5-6 CASSLGAREGYTF TGTGCCAGCAGCTTGGGGGCGAGGGAAGGCTACACCTTC
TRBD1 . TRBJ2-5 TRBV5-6 CASRYGQGQETQYF TGTGCCAGCAGATACGGACAGGGGCAAGAGACCCAGTACTTC
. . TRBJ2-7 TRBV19 CASSIVADTSSYEQYF TGTGCCAGTAGTATAGTAGCGGACACAAGCTCCTACGAGCAGTACTTC
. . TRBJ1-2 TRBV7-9 CASSPRDGNPYGYTF TGTGCCAGCAGCCCCCGGGACGGCAACCCCTATGGCTACACCTTC
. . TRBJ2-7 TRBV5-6 CASSLGATRYEQYF TGTGCCAGCAGCTTGGGGGCAACTAGGTACGAGCAGTACTTC
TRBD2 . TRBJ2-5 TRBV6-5 CASSYSRGVGETQYF TGTGCCAGCAGTTACTCACGGGGGGTAGGAGAGACCCAGTACTTC
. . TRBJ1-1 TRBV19 CASSIVAVLGTEAFF TGTGCCAGTAGTATAGTTGCGGTATTAGGCACTGAAGCTTTCTTT
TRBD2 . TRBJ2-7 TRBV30 CAWSVYPAGEYEQYF TGTGCCTGGAGTGTATATCCAGCGGGGGAGTACGAGCAGTACTTC
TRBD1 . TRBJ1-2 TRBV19 CASTGQGAAFWGYTF TGTGCCAGTACCGGACAGGGGGCAGCCTTCTGGGGCTACACCTTC
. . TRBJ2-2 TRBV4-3 CASSPGQNTGELFF TGCGCCAGCAGCCCCGGACAGAACACCGGGGAGCTGTTTTTT
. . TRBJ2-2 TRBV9 CASSVATQGPRGGELFF TGTGCCAGCAGCGTAGCTACTCAGGGGCCGCGCGGCGGGGAGCTGTTTTTT
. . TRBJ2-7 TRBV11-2 CASSPPSYEQYF TGTGCCAGCAGCCCTCCCTCCTACGAGCAGTACTTC
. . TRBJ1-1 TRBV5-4 CASSLGQAEAFF TGTGCCAGCAGCTTGGGTCAGGCTGAAGCTTTCTTT
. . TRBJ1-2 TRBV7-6 CASSLVWTDNNYGYTF TGTGCCAGCAGCTTAGTCTGGACGGATAACAACTATGGCTACACCTTC
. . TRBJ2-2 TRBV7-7 CASSLARGLVVGPGELFF TGTGCCAGCAGCTTAGCGCGGGGCCTAGTAGTTGGGCCCGGGGAGCTGTTTTTT
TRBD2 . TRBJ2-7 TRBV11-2 CASSLSSGSYEQYF TGTGCCAGCAGCTTGTCTAGCGGGAGTTACGAGCAGTACTTC
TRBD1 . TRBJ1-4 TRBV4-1 CASSLDRENEKLFF TGCGCCAGCAGCCTGGACAGGGAGAATGAAAAACTGTTTTTT
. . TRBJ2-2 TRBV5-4 CASSLGWAGLNTGELFF TGTGCCAGCAGCTTGGGGTGGGCGGGTCTGAACACCGGGGAGCTGTTTTTT
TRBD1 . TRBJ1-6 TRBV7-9 CASSTPTGQSYNSPLHF TGTGCCAGCAGCACACCGACAGGGCAGTCCTATAATTCACCCCTCCACTTT
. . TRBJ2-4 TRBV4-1 CASSQEGSGLWLAKNIQYF TGCGCCAGCAGCCAAGAGGGTAGCGGTCTTTGGCTAGCCAAAAACATTCAGTACTTC
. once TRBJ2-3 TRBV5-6 CASSLGEADTQYF TGTGCCAGCAGCTTGGGGGAGGCAGATACGCAGTATTTT
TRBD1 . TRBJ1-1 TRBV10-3 CAISEPGQLNTEAFF TGTGCCATCAGTGAGCCGGGACAGTTGAACACTGAAGCTTTCTTT
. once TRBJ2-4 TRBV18 CASSPSGVNIQYF TGTGCCAGCTCACCATCAGGGGTGAACATTCAGTACTTC
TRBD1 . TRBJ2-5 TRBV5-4 CASSFTWDSRYQETQYF TGTGCCAGCAGCTTTACTTGGGACAGCAGGTACCAAGAGACCCAGTACTTC
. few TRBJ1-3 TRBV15 CATSRYLSGNTIYF TGTGCCACCAGCAGATATCTATCTGGAAACACCATATATTTT
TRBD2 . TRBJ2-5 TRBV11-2 CASSLEKRGVVETQYF TGTGCCAGCAGCTTAGAGAAGCGGGGGGTAGTGGAGACCCAGTACTTC
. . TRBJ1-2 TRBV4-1 CASSQVYRHVNYGYTF TGCGCCAGCAGCCAAGTATATCGGCACGTGAACTATGGCTACACCTTC
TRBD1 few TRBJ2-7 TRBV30 CACSRDRAYEQYF TGTGCCTGTAGCCGGGACAGGGCCTACGAGCAGTACTTC
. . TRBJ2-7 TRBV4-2 CASSQDNGVPGEQYF TGTGCCAGCAGCCAAGATAACGGAGTCCCGGGCGAGCAGTACTTC
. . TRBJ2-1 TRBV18 CASSRPDSSNEQFF TGTGCCAGCTCACGTCCAGATTCCTCCAATGAGCAGTTCTTC
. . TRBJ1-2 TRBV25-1 CASSPRGYGYTF TGTGCCAGCAGCCCCCGGGGGTACGGCTACACCTTC
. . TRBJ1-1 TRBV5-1 CASSFLRLNTEAFF TGCGCCAGCAGCTTTCTTCGGTTGAACACTGAAGCTTTCTTT
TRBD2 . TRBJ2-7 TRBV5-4 CASSLAGGGFYEQYF TGTGCCAGCAGCTTGGCCGGGGGGGGGTTCTACGAGCAGTACTTC
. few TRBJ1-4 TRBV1 CTSPSEKLFF TGCACCAGCCCATCCGAAAAACTGTTTTTT
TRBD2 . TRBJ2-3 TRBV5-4 CASSLDWASGTDTQYF TGTGCCAGCAGCTTGGATTGGGCTAGCGGGACAGATACGCAGTATTTT
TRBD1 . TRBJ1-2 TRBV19 CASSPGQGAYGYTF TGTGCCAGTAGTCCGGGACAGGGAGCCTATGGCTACACCTTC
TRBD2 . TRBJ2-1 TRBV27 CASSSGLAGGPPYNEQFF TGTGCCAGCAGTTCAGGACTAGCGGGAGGCCCCCCCTACAATGAGCAGTTCTTC
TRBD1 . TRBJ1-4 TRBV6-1 CASNPGGTNEKLFF TGTGCCAGCAACCCAGGGGGGACTAATGAAAAACTGTTTTTT
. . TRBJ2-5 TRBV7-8 CASTPEAGLGTQYF TGTGCCAGCACCCCCGAGGCGGGGTTAGGTACCCAGTACTTC
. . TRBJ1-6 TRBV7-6 CASSLGEQGISPLHF TGTGCCAGCAGCTTAGGGGAACAGGGAATATCACCCCTCCACTTT
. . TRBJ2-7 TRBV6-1 CASSYTVLSEQYF TGTGCCAGCAGTTATACGGTCCTCTCCGAGCAGTACTTC
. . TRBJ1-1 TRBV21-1 CASSKAGGNTEAFF TGTGCCAGCAGCAAAGCCGGAGGGAACACTGAAGCTTTCTTT
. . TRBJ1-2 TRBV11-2 CASSLGGQANYGYTF TGTGCCAGCAGCTTAGGCGGTCAAGCTAACTATGGCTACACCTTC
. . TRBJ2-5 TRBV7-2 CASSLGPSRVETQYF TGTGCCAGCAGCTTAGGCCCCTCGAGGGTGGAGACCCAGTACTTC
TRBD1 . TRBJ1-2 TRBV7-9 CASSLVSGTGGAYGYTF TGTGCCAGCAGCTTAGTGTCCGGGACAGGGGGAGCCTATGGCTACACCTTC
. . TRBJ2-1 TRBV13 CASSSHSSSYNEQFF TGTGCCAGCAGCTCGCACTCCAGCTCCTACAATGAGCAGTTCTTC
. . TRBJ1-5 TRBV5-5 CASSVGGAGNQPQHF TGTGCCAGCAGCGTCGGGGGCGCGGGAAATCAGCCCCAGCATTTT
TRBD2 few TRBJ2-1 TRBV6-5 CASSYTGTSGNEQFF TGTGCCAGCAGTTACACCGGGACTAGCGGCAATGAGCAGTTCTTC
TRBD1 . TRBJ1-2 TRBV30 CAWLDRPNYGYTF TGTGCCTGGTTGGACAGGCCTAACTATGGCTACACCTTC
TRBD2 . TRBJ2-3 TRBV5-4 CASSLGTGLAISDTQYF TGTGCCAGCAGCTTGGGTACGGGACTAGCGATATCAGATACGCAGTATTTT
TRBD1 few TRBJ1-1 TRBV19 CASSQDRVYTEAFF TGTGCCAGTAGTCAGGACAGGGTATACACTGAAGCTTTCTTT